This TCR beta chain was sequenced for a study of blood T cell repertoires in COVID-19. Study-wide context: The origin of the acute and convalescent COVID-19 samples was the United States, Italy and Spain. Nucleic acid was either cDNA or gDNA, and it came from T cells, B-cell-depleted T cells, or PBMCs.

Per the original data handling: Reference gene primer amplification in the assay estimated nucleated cell counts. Assay: immunoSEQ multiplex PCR; the TCRdb copy retains only in-frame clones and omits some. V, J and clone size reflect that table, while D and trimming were determined from the DNA. The table lists about 44,000 clones, about 88% of them singletons. The CDR3 is made up of 15 amino acids. Specimen: peripheral blood. This clonotype originated in a man between 65 and 85 years old with active COVID-19. This rearrangement joins TRBV21-1 to TRBJ1-1. TRBV21-1 corresponds to a pseudogene. The CDR3 DNA reads as TGTGCCAGCAGCATCAGGCAACGCCGGGGCACTGAAGCTTTCTTT. This codes for CASSIRQRRGTEAFF.